The 12 T cell receptor beta chains below were found in one sample sequenced in a study of technical replicates of blood from a few donors (dated by TCRdb to between 2016 and 2019). The library relied on the immunoSEQ multiplex PCR assay. TCRdb provides this immuneACCESS table in a form limited to in-frame rearrangements. Some clones are lacking; in checked studies, under half of them reflect an unresolved V gene, and why the rest are absent is not known. In all, the sample holds 56,000 or so clones, and about 95% of those were seen once. Just over 3% of the sample rests with the top ten. Sequencing input: PBMCs. The source is a human donor in good health. Some clones in this sample may be carry-over from other donors' samples.

The J gene is TRBJ2-7, the V gene TRBV30; TRBD2 might be the D (6 bases). V shed 0 bases and J shed 7 bases, with 16 bases lying between them. The CDR3 is 14 residues long. Germline CDR1 and CDR2: GTSNPN and SVGIG (reference sequence). CDR3 in amino acids: CAWSVASALWEQYF. CDR3 in DNA: TGTGCCTGGAGTGTGGCTAGCGCTCTTTGGGAGCAGTACTTC.

This chain joins TRBV5-1 and TRBJ1-1; 9 nucleotides align to TRBD1. This CDR3 comprises 13 residues. J lost 5 bases, V lost 4 bases, and 3 bases had no gene match. Germline V gene sequence: CDR1 SGHRS, CDR2 YFSETQ. CDR3 bases: TGCGCCAGCAGCCCTGGGACAGGGACTGAAGCTTTCTTT. This translates into CASSPGTGTEAFF.

CDR3 DNA: TGTGCCAGCAGCTTGTCTGGGACAGGGGAGGGGGGCTACACCTTC. This encodes CASSLSGTGEGGYTF. This chain joins TRBV5-6 and TRBJ1-2; 10 nucleotides align to TRBD1. With 1 base clipped from V and 8 bases from J, the junction kept 8 bases outside the gene matches. The CDR3 runs to 15 residues. The germline V gene has CDR1 SGHDT and CDR2 YYEEEE.

The chain links TRBV6-4 to TRBJ2-3; 9 bases map to TRBD2. The CDR3 loop spans 15 amino acids. The ends lost 3 bases at V and 6 bases at J; junction bases unmatched: 7. Germline CDR1 MRHNA, CDR2 SNTAGT. This CDR3 reads CASSESSGGGDTQYF. DNA for the CDR3: TGTGCCAGCAGTGAGAGTAGCGGGGGCGGTGATACGCAGTATTTT.

This clone was counted once. The chain couples TRBV2 to TRBJ2-1; D perhaps matches TRBD1 (5 bases). Per germline, CDR1 SNHLY and CDR2 FYNNEI. The CDR3 contains 14 residues. Trimming removed 6 bases at V and 3 bases at J, with 12 bases between. CDR3 nucleotides: TGTGCCAGCAGGCCAGGGAATATCTACAATGAGCAGTTCTTC. It encodes CASRPGNIYNEQFF.

The V and J genes are TRBV7-2 and TRBJ2-1, with D tentatively TRBD2 (5 bases). This CDR3 has 12 residues. CDR1 SGHTA and CDR2 FQGNSA come from the germline V gene. V lost 6 bases to trimming and J lost 8 bases, with 11 bases between them. The CDR3 coding sequence is TGTGCCAGCAGTCCCGCGGGTCATGAGCAGTTCTTC. This codes for CASSPAGHEQFF.

This chain joins TRBV19 and TRBJ2-5; possible D gene TRBD2, 6 bases. V dropped 3 bases and J dropped 2 bases, with 13 bases sitting between them. CDR1 is LNHDA and CDR2 is SQIVND in the germline V gene (reference sequence). The CDR3 consists of 15 residues. CDR3 nucleotide sequence: TGTGCCAGTAGTATCTCCCCCGGGGGACAAGAGACCCAGTACTTC. Translating it yields CASSISPGGQETQYF.

The chain links TRBV7-6 to TRBJ1-1; the match to TRBD1 covers 9 bases. The V and J ends lost 4 bases and 0 bases, in that order; junction bases with no gene match: 3. Germline lookup yields CDR1 SGHVS and CDR2 FNYEAQ. The CDR3 covers 15 residues. The CDR3 nucleotides are TGTGCCAGCAGCTCAAGGACAGGGGTGAACACTGAAGCTTTCTTT. This sequence encodes CASSSRTGVNTEAFF. Together with reference TRBV7-6 and TRBJ1-1, the CDR3 gives the full variable domain: GAGVSQSPRYKVTKRGQDVALRCDPISGHVSLYWYRQALGQGPEFLTYFNYEAQQDKSGLPNDRFSAERPEGSISTLTIQRTEQRDSAMYRCASSSRTGVNTEAFFGQGTRLTVV.

V is TRBV29-1 and J is TRBJ2-5; 9 bases map to TRBD1. This CDR3 is built from 14 residues. CDR1 SQVTM and CDR2 ANQGSEA come from the germline V gene. V gave up 2 bases and J gave up 7 bases; unmatched junction bases: 8. Written as DNA, the CDR3 is TGCAGCGTTGAACCGGACGACAGGGGGTGGACCCAGTACTTC. Translating it yields CSVEPDDRGWTQYF.

V gene TRBV7-3 combines with J gene TRBJ2-1; the D gene is possibly TRBD2 (6 bases). The CDR3 is made up of 15 amino acids. Trimming left V 4 bases short and J 2 bases short, with 12 bases between. The germline gives CDR1 SGHTA, CDR2 FQGTGA. The CDR3 reads CASSSVAGTYNEQFF. The CDR3 DNA is TGTGCCAGCAGCTCGGTGGCGGGAACCTACAATGAGCAGTTCTTC.

The rearrangement uses TRBV11-2 and TRBJ2-7, with 11 positions matching TRBD2. The CDR3 sequence is 16 residues long. The germline V gene has CDR1 SGHAT and CDR2 FQNNGV. V lost 0 bases to trimming and J lost 7 bases; unmatched junction nucleotides: 8. CDR3 sequence: CASSLDSGRAYGEQYF. In nucleotides, the CDR3 is TGTGCCAGCAGCTTAGATAGCGGGAGGGCCTACGGGGAGCAGTACTTC. The full variable domain, with the rest looked up from reference TRBV11-2 and TRBJ2-7, is EAGVAQSPRYKIIEKRQSVAFWCNPISGHATLYWYQQILGQGPKLLIQFQNNGVVDDSQLPKDRFSAERLKGVDSTLKIQPAKLEDSAVYLCASSLDSGRAYGEQYFGPGTRLTVT.

The gene calls are TRBV6-1 and TRBJ2-7; 12 bases match TRBD2. The CDR3 sequence is 13 residues long. Germline lookup yields CDR1 MNHNS and CDR2 SASEGT. V gave up 5 bases and J gave up 7 bases; unmatched junction bases: 3. The CDR3 here is CASSRLAGEEQYF. The CDR3 bases are TGTGCCAGCAGTAGACTAGCGGGGGAGGAGCAGTACTTC.